Listed below are T cell receptor beta chains from one sample, sequenced in a study of blood T cell repertoires in COVID-19. Assay used: immunoSEQ multiplex PCR; TCRdb lists only in-frame clones, some missing. Here the sample spans about 230,000 clones, roughly 76% being singletons. The source material was peripheral blood. All receptors derive from a woman older than 75 with COVID-19, enrolled during active disease. Each CDR3 is given with its conserved first and last residue. D genes are given only for firm matches. Expanded clones get a size class; other rows say once, few or many, or leave the size out.

-	TRBV13	TRBJ1-1	-	TGTGCCAGCAGAACTGGCGGGTACACTGAAGCTTTCTTT	CASRTGGYTEAFF
-	TRBV3-1/TRBV3-2	TRBJ1-5	TRBD1	TGTGCCAGCAGCCGGGGAACAGGGGCCCATCAGCCCCAGCATTTT	CASSRGTGAHQPQHF
-	TRBV27	TRBJ1-4	-	TGTGCCAGCAAAGGGTCAGGAGGGGAAAAACTGTTTTTT	CASKGSGGEKLFF
-	TRBV10-1	TRBJ2-3	TRBD1	TGCGCCAGCAGTGGGGGGACAGGCCGCACAGATACGCAGTATTTT	CASSGGTGRTDTQYF
-	TRBV7-3	TRBJ1-2	TRBD1	TGTGCCAGCAGCTTCCGACAGGGGGCGGGCTACACCTTC	CASSFRQGAGYTF
few	TRBV7-8	TRBJ1-5	TRBD1	TGTGCCAGCAGCCCCCCACAGGGGGCCCGAAATCAGCCCCAGCATTTT	CASSPPQGARNQPQHF
-	TRBV29-1	TRBJ1-2	TRBD1	TGCAGCGTTGCCGGGGACAGGGGAGGCTACACCTTC	CSVAGDRGGYTF
-	TRBV19	TRBJ2-1	-	TGTGCCAGTAGATCTGGGGGCAGGGCCAACAATGAGCAGTTCTTC	CASRSGGRANNEQFF
-	TRBV3-1/TRBV3-2	TRBJ2-1	TRBD2	TGTGCCAGCAGCCGCCTAGCGGGGCCCTACAATGAGCAGTTCTTC	CASSRLAGPYNEQFF
-	TRBV11-2	TRBJ1-5	TRBD1	TGTGCCACCGCACTGGACAGGGATCAGCCCCAGCATTTT	CATALDRDQPQHF
-	TRBV4-2	TRBJ1-1	TRBD1	TGTGCCAGCAGCCAAGCCGAGACAGGGATCACTGAAGCTTTCTTT	CASSQAETGITEAFF
-	TRBV5-1	TRBJ1-2	-	TGCGCCAGCAGGCCACCCGGGATTCGGTATGGCTACACCTTC	CASRPPGIRYGYTF
-	TRBV18	TRBJ2-5	-	TGTGCCAGCTCCCCAGTTCAGGGGAGACAAGAGACCCAGTACTTC	CASSPVQGRQETQYF
-	TRBV4-2	TRBJ1-5	TRBD1	TGTGCCAGCAGCCAGACAGGGACTAGCAATCAGCCCCAGCATTTT	CASSQTGTSNQPQHF
-	TRBV30	TRBJ1-3	TRBD1	TGTGCCTGGAAGGGGGACAGAAGGAGCAACACCATATATTTT	CAWKGDRRSNTIYF
-	TRBV2	TRBJ1-2	-	TGTGCCAGCAGTGAAGCGGAGGGTTGGGGCTACACCTTC	CASSEAEGWGYTF
-	TRBV10-3	TRBJ2-7	TRBD1	TGTGCCATCAGTAGGACGGGACAGGGGAACTACGAGCAGTACTTC	CAISRTGQGNYEQYF
-	TRBV10-3	TRBJ2-1	TRBD1	TGTGCCATCAGTGACCGCAGGGGGCAATACAATGAGCAGTTCTTC	CAISDRRGQYNEQFF
few	TRBV6-5	TRBJ1-3	-	TGTGCCAGCAGTTACTCGACTGGGGGGGGAAACACCATATATTTT	CASSYSTGGGNTIYF
-	TRBV19	TRBJ1-6	TRBD1	TGTGCCAGTAGCCTGACAGGGAACTCACCCCTCCACTTT	CASSLTGNSPLHF
-	TRBV4-2	TRBJ1-6	-	TGTGCCAGCTTTCCGGGACTCTATAATTCACCCCTCCACTTT	CASFPGLYNSPLHF
-	TRBV3-1/TRBV3-2	TRBJ2-7	TRBD1	TGTGCCAGCAGCCAGAGGGGACAGGGGAACGAGCAGTACTTC	CASSQRGQGNEQYF
-	TRBV5-1	TRBJ2-5	-	TGCGCCAGCAGCTTGGGATCGGGGTTCGGTTTGGAGACCCAGTACTTC	CASSLGSGFGLETQYF
-	TRBV24-1	TRBJ1-5	TRBD1	TGTGCCACCAGTGATGGGGGGACAGGGGGTCCCCAGCATTTT	CATSDGGTGGPQHF